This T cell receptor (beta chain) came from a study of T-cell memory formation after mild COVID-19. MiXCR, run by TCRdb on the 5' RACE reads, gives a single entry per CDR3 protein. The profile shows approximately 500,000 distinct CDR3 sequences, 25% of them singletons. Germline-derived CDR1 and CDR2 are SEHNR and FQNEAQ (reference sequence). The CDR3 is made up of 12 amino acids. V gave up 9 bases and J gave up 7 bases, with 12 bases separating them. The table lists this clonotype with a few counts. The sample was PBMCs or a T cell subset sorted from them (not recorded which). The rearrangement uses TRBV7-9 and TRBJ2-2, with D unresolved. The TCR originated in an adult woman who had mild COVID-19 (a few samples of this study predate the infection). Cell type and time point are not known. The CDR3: CARDLVVGELFF. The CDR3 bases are TGTGCCAGGGACCTAGTCGTCGGGGAGCTGTTTTTT. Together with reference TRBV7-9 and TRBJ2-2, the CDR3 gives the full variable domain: DTGVSQNPRHKITKRGQNVTFRCDPISEHNRLYWYRQTLGQGPEFLTYFQNEAQLEKSRLLSDRFSAERPKGSFSTLEIQRTEQGDSAMYLCARDLVVGELFFGEGSRLTVL.